This TCR beta chain was retrieved from a study of blood T cell repertoires in COVID-19 (dated by TCRdb to about 2020). Background on the whole study: The collaborator samples originated in the United States, Italy and Spain and spanned the acute and convalescent phases of COVID-19. The material from the prospective study consisted of cDNA or gDNA derived from T cells, B-cell-depleted T cells, or PBMCs. Subjects who had been exposed to COVID-19, were actively infected with it, or had recovered from it provided the deeply sampled blood TCRbeta repertoires that made up the dataset. The repertoires were released in a freely available public database intended as a resource for research on the immune response to SARS-CoV-2. The samples were drawn from two sources: the first 160 participants of the ongoing ImmuneRACE study, and some 1,300 subjects contributed by 6 global collaborators. A de-identified subject ID, COVID-19 status, age in years and sex were almost always included in the sample metadata. Where available, HLA class I and class II types were obtained from metadata supplied by the sample provider rather than from assay-based typing.

CDR1 and CDR2 are read off the germline V gene as SNHLY and FYNNEI. The CDR3, cysteine through phenylalanine, is 10 amino acids long. The read is trimmed to its CDR3 DNA, 30 bases read in frame from base 1. Trimming takes 6 bases from V and 12 bases from J, and the germline ends sit 8 bases apart. Notes on this clone: Its cognate antigen has yet to be identified. No quality values exist for individual bases; no much larger clone is one base distant.

The collaborating institutions used their own protocols to collect whole blood in K2EDTA tubes. For TCRbeta analysis, collaborators shipped samples as frozen whole blood, isolated PBMCs, or DNA extracted from either of those sample types. The research as a whole found: Clinical and demographic metadata were provided uncurated, with the amount varying by source and participant.

TCRbeta CDR3 regions were amplified from genomic DNA by means of the immunoSEQ Assay, a bias-controlled multiplex PCR. The source study handled its data this way. Nucleated cell counts per sample were estimated from amplification of reference gene primers within the assay. Sequence reads were collapsed and filtered to measure the absolute abundance of every unique TCRbeta CDR3 rearrangement. For each sample, productive Simpson clonality was calculated as the square root of Simpson's diversity index across productive rearrangements. TCRdb took over this immuneACCESS table, retaining in-frame rearrangements with V and J assigned. Such tables are incomplete; in checked studies, under half of the missing clones stem from an unresolved V gene, and the remainder is unexplained. The DNA gave D and trimming, while V, J and clone size come from that table. Within this sample are under 80,000 clones, with about 80% of them counted one time only. 11% of the sample goes to the ten largest clones.

The chain is assembled from TRBV2 and TRBJ1-4; the D gene cannot be named for sure. Material for sequencing was peripheral blood. The TCR was taken from a man aged 50-60 years with acute or convalescent COVID-19. The CDR3 region has the sequence CASRGGELFF. DNA sequence: TGTGCCAGCAGGGGAGGTGAACTGTTTTTT.